These T cell receptor beta chains were read from a single sample in a study of CD8 T cells in ankylosing spondylitis. MiXCR, applied by TCRdb to the 5' RACE reads, yields one record per CDR3 protein. The sample includes some 200,000 distinct CDR3 sequences, around 13% of them seen just once. The sequencing sample was made of blood, either unsorted or a sorted T cell fraction (not recorded which). Receptor source: a male donor with ankylosing spondylitis or in good health (not recorded which). Both conserved end residues are part of each CDR3. D genes are given only for firm matches. Rows may omit the clone size; those that give it use once, few, many or a size class.

J gene	D gene	V gene	clone size	CDR3 protein	CDR3 DNA
TRBJ2-7	TRBD2	TRBV15	NA	CATSRDRTSGRYEQYF	TGTGCCACCAGCAGAGATAGGACTAGCGGGAGGTACGAGCAGTACTTC
TRBJ2-7	TRBD2	TRBV3-1	NA	CASSQYEPGRALSYEQYF	TGTGCCAGCAGCCAATATGAGCCGGGGAGGGCGCTCTCCTACGAGCAGTACTTC
TRBJ1-5	NA	TRBV19	few	CASSIGEDQPQHF	TGTGCCAGTAGTATCGGGGAGGATCAGCCCCAGCATTTT
TRBJ2-7	NA	TRBV7-8	NA	CASSLVSWQGTYEQYF	TGTGCCAGCAGCTTAGTAAGTTGGCAGGGAACCTACGAGCAGTACTTC
TRBJ2-3	NA	TRBV6-2/TRBV6-3	few	CASSYDLDTQYF	TGTGCCAGCAGTTACGACTTGGATACGCAGTATTTT
TRBJ2-7	TRBD1	TRBV7-9	few	CASSEDRSSYEQYF	TGTGCCAGCAGCGAGGACAGGAGCTCCTACGAGCAGTACTTC
TRBJ2-1	TRBD1	TRBV11-2	few	CASSLGQGNFNEQFF	TGTGCCAGCAGCTTAGGACAGGGGAACTTCAATGAGCAGTTCTTC
TRBJ2-1	TRBD2	TRBV6-4	NA	CASSARTTGGDEQFF	TGTGCCAGCAGTGCCCGAACTACCGGGGGGGATGAGCAGTTCTTC
TRBJ2-1	TRBD2	TRBV7-8	NA	CASSLTREEYNEQFF	TGTGCCAGCAGCTTAACCCGGGAGGAATACAATGAGCAGTTCTTC
TRBJ2-7	NA	TRBV9	few	CASSVEGGTYEQYF	TGTGCCAGCAGCGTAGAAGGGGGAACCTACGAGCAGTACTTC
TRBJ2-3	NA	TRBV25-1	few	CASSDVGPSSTDTQYF	TGTGCCAGCAGCGATGTAGGGCCCTCTAGCACAGATACGCAGTATTTT
TRBJ2-2	NA	TRBV5-1	many	CASSSGWRNTGELFF	TGCGCCAGCAGCTCCGGGTGGCGGAACACCGGGGAGCTGTTTTTT
TRBJ1-3	TRBD1	TRBV15	few	CATSRDGTGAEGTIYF	TGTGCCACCAGCAGAGATGGGACAGGCGCGGAAGGCACCATATATTTT
TRBJ1-1	NA	TRBV25-1	few	CASSGAYGGAFF	TGTGCCAGCAGTGGGGCATATGGCGGAGCTTTCTTT
TRBJ2-1	TRBD1	TRBV4-1	NA	CASSQDPGGTYNEQFF	TGCGCCAGCAGCCAAGATCCAGGGGGAACCTACAATGAGCAGTTCTTC
TRBJ2-3	NA	TRBV12-3/TRBV12-4	few	CASSPGITDTQYF	TGTGCCAGCAGCCCCGGGATCACAGATACGCAGTATTTT
TRBJ2-3	TRBD2	TRBV4-1	NA	CASSQLAGGDTQYF	TGCGCCAGCAGCCAACTAGCGGGGGGGGATACGCAGTATTTT
TRBJ1-1	NA	TRBV2	few	CASSEGQTNTEAFF	TGTGCCAGCAGTGAGGGGCAGACGAACACTGAAGCTTTCTTT
TRBJ2-7	NA	TRBV11-2	NA	CASRFSGWGVSYEQYF	TGTGCCAGCAGGTTTTCGGGTTGGGGGGTATCCTACGAGCAGTACTTC
TRBJ2-1	NA	TRBV19	NA	CASSMSRAQVSPYNEQFF	TGTGCCAGTAGTATGAGCAGGGCACAGGTCAGCCCCTACAATGAGCAGTTCTTC
TRBJ2-2	NA	TRBV2	few	CASSGSGWIGELFF	TGTGCCAGCAGTGGTTCAGGGTGGATCGGGGAGCTGTTTTTT
TRBJ2-7	NA	TRBV30	few	CAWSVLGVGEQYF	TGTGCCTGGAGTGTTTTGGGGGTTGGCGAGCAGTACTTC
TRBJ1-2	NA	TRBV7-2	few	CASSLEGSANYGYTF	TGTGCCAGCAGCCTGGAGGGGTCAGCTAACTATGGCTACACCTTC
TRBJ2-1	TRBD2	TRBV25-1	NA	CASLGTSGRGFWEQFF	TGTGCCAGCCTCGGGACTAGCGGGAGAGGGTTCTGGGAGCAGTTCTTC
TRBJ2-7	NA	TRBV20-1	few	CSANFPRTRQTYEQYF	TGCAGTGCTAACTTCCCTCGGACACGCCAAACCTACGAGCAGTACTTC
TRBJ2-3	NA	TRBV4-1	few	CASSQDSGGGTDTQYF	TGCGCCAGCAGCCAAGATAGCGGTGGGGGCACAGATACGCAGTATTTT
TRBJ1-1	NA	TRBV5-6	many	CASSLAGRKDTEAFF	TGTGCCAGCAGCTTGGCGGGACGTAAGGATACTGAAGCTTTCTTT
TRBJ2-2	NA	TRBV5-6	NA	CASSPGPSSSNTGELFF	TGTGCCAGCAGCCCCGGGCCCTCCTCCTCGAACACCGGGGAGCTGTTTTTT
TRBJ1-1	NA	TRBV29-1	NA	CSVEVLELGWSEAFF	TGCAGCGTTGAAGTACTAGAACTGGGGTGGAGTGAAGCTTTCTTT
TRBJ2-5	TRBD2	TRBV6-1	NA	CASSELAGGPQETQYF	TGTGCCAGCAGTGAATTAGCGGGGGGGCCCCAAGAGACCCAGTACTTC
TRBJ2-3	NA	TRBV4-1	few	CASSQGASGTDTQYF	TGCGCCAGCAGCCAAGGGGCTAGCGGCACAGATACGCAGTATTTT
TRBJ2-5	TRBD2	TRBV20-1	NA	CSARVSGDQETQYF	TGCAGTGCTAGAGTAAGCGGGGACCAAGAGACCCAGTACTTC
TRBJ1-5	NA	TRBV10-3	NA	CAISGGDISNQPQHF	TGTGCCATCAGTGGAGGTGATATTAGCAATCAGCCCCAGCATTTT
TRBJ1-3	NA	TRBV11-3	NA	CASSAYRDTSSGNTIYF	TGTGCCAGCAGCGCATACCGGGACACATCCTCTGGAAACACCATATATTTT
TRBJ2-3	NA	TRBV7-9	NA	CASSPFEADTQYF	TGTGCCAGCAGCCCCTTCGAAGCGGATACGCAGTATTTT
TRBJ2-1	TRBD2	TRBV20-1	NA	CSARLAGDYNEQFF	TGCAGTGCTAGGCTAGCGGGTGATTACAATGAGCAGTTCTTC
TRBJ2-5	TRBD2	TRBV10-1	few	CASSPGLAGQETQYF	TGCGCCAGCTCGCCGGGACTAGCGGGTCAAGAGACCCAGTACTTC
TRBJ2-2	TRBD1	TRBV2	NA	CASRAITRQGANTGELFF	TGTGCCAGCAGAGCCATAACTCGACAGGGGGCAAACACCGGGGAGCTGTTTTTT
TRBJ1-1	NA	TRBV16	many	CASSQSGGDGNTEAFF	TGTGCCAGCAGCCAATCAGGGGGGGACGGGAACACTGAAGCTTTCTTT
TRBJ2-1	TRBD2	TRBV7-8	NA	CASSFPSGGGDEQFF	TGTGCCAGCAGCTTCCCTAGCGGGGGCGGGGATGAGCAGTTCTTC
TRBJ1-6	NA	TRBV7-9	NA	CASSFARNSPLHF	TGTGCCAGCAGCTTTGCAAGGAATTCACCCCTCCACTTT
TRBJ2-1	NA	TRBV9	NA	CASSTSGAPYNEQFF	TGTGCCAGCAGCACAAGCGGAGCCCCCTACAATGAGCAGTTCTTC
TRBJ2-1	NA	TRBV27	NA	CASSPHRGGFLDEQFF	TGTGCCAGCAGTCCACACAGGGGGGGTTTTCTGGATGAGCAGTTCTTC
TRBJ2-7	NA	TRBV10-3	many	CAISESQIYEQYF	TGTGCCATCAGTGAGTCGCAGATTTACGAGCAGTACTTC
TRBJ2-1	TRBD2	TRBV5-5	few	CASSFSGGEGYNEQFF	TGTGCCAGCAGCTTTTCCGGGGGGGAGGGTTACAATGAGCAGTTCTTC
TRBJ2-1	TRBD2	TRBV6-1	NA	CASRVQSGSYNEQFF	TGTGCCAGCAGAGTACAAAGCGGGAGTTACAATGAGCAGTTCTTC
TRBJ2-3	NA	TRBV20-1	few	CSARPSGDTQYF	TGCAGTGCTAGACCCTCGGGAGATACGCAGTATTTT
TRBJ2-1	TRBD1	TRBV20-1	NA	CSAKSRGTEVPRGNEQFF	TGCAGTGCTAAGAGCAGGGGGACAGAGGTACCTCGAGGCAATGAGCAGTTCTTC
TRBJ1-1	NA	TRBV12-3/TRBV12-4	few	CASSFQQVSNTEAFF	TGTGCCAGCAGTTTTCAACAGGTTTCGAACACTGAAGCTTTCTTT
TRBJ1-2	NA	TRBV5-5	few	CASSLGSEVTNYGYTF	TGTGCCAGCAGCTTGGGCAGCGAGGTCACGAACTATGGCTACACCTTC
TRBJ2-2	NA	TRBV7-8	few	CASSLIGGNTGELFF	TGTGCCAGCAGCTTAATTGGCGGTAACACCGGGGAGCTGTTTTTT
TRBJ1-1	TRBD1	TRBV27	NA	CASRTGVYTEAFF	TGTGCCAGCAGAACAGGGGTATACACTGAAGCTTTCTTT
TRBJ2-2	NA	TRBV6-2/TRBV6-3	NA	CASRWTGELFF	TGTGCCAGCAGGTGGACCGGGGAGCTGTTTTTT
TRBJ2-2	NA	TRBV27	NA	CASRSAGRYTGELFF	TGTGCCAGCCGGTCAGCGGGCAGGTACACCGGGGAGCTGTTTTTT